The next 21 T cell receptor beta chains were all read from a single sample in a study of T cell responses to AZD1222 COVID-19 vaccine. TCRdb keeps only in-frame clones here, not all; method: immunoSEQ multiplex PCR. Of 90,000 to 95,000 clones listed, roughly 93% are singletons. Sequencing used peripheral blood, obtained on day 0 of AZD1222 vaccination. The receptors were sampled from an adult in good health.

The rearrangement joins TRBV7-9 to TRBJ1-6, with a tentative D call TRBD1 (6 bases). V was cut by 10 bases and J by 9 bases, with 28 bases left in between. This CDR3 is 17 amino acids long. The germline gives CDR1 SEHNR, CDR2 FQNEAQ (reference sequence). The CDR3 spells CATTPHDRKGPSSPLHF. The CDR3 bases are TGTGCCACCACCCCCCACGACAGGAAGGGGCCGAGTTCACCCCTCCACTTT.

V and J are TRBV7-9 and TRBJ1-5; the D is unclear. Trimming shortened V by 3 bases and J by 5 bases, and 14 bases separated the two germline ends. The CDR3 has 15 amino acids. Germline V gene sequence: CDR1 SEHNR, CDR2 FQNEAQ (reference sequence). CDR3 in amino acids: CASSLTGPSDQPQHF. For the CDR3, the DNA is TGTGCCAGCAGCTTGACCGGGCCGTCGGATCAGCCCCAGCATTTT. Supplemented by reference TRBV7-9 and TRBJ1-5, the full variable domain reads DTGVSQNPRHKITKRGQNVTFRCDPISEHNRLYWYRQTLGQGPEFLTYFQNEAQLEKSRLLSDRFSAERPKGSFSTLEIQRTEQGDSAMYLCASSLTGPSDQPQHFGDGTRLSIL.

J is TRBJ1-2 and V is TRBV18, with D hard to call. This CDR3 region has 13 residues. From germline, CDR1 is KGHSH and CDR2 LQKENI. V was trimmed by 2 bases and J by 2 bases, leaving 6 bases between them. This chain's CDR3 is CASSPYSNYGYTF. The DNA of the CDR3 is TGTGCCAGCTCACCATACAGCAACTATGGCTACACCTTC. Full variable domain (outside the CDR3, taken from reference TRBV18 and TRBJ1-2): NAGVMQNPRHLVRRRGQEARLRCSPMKGHSHVYWYRQLPEEGLKFMVYLQKENIIDESGMPKERFSAEFPKEGPSILRIQQVVRGDSAAYFCASSPYSNYGYTFGSGTRLTVV.

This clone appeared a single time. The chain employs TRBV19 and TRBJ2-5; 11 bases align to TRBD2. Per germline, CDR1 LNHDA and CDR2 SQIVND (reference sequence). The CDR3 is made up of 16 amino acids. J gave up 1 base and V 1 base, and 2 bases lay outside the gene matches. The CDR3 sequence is CASSIALAGGQETQYF. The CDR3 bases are TGTGCCAGTAGTATAGCCCTAGCGGGGGGCCAAGAGACCCAGTACTTC. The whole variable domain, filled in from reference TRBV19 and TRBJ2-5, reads DGGITQSPKYLFRKEGQNVTLSCEQNLNHDAMYWYRQDPGQGLRLIYYSQIVNDFQKGDIAEGYSVSREKKESFPLTVTSAQKNPTAFYLCASSIALAGGQETQYFGPGTRLLVL.

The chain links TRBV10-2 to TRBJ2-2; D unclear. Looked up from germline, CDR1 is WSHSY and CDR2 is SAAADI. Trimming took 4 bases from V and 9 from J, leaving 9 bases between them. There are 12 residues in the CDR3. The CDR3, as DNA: TGCGCCAGCAGTGTGGACGGACGGGAGCTGTTTTTT. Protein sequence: CASSVDGRELFF.

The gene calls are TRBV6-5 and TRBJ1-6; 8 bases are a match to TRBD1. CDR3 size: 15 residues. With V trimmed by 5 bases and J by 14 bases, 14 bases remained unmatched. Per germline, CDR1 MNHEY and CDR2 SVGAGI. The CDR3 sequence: CASSNPGRGRPALHF. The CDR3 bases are TGTGCCAGCAGTAACCCTGGCAGGGGGCGGCCCGCCCTCCACTTT.

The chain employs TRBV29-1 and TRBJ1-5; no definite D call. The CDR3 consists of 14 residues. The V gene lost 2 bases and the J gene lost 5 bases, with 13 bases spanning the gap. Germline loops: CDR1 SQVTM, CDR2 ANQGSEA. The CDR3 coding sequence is TGCAGCGTTGAATCAGGAGGTATAGATCAGCCCCAGCATTTT. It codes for CSVESGGIDQPQHF.

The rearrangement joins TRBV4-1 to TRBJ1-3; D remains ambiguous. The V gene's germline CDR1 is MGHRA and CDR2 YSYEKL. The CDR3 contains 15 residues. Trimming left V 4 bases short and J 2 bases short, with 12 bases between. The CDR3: CASSPAPGTGNTIYF. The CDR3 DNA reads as TGCGCCAGCAGCCCCGCCCCGGGTACTGGAAACACCATATATTTT.

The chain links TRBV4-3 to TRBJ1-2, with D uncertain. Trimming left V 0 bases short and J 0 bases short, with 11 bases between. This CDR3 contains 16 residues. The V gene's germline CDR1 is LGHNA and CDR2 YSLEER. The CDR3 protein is CASSQDREGANYGYTF. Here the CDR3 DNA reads TGCGCCAGCAGCCAAGATAGGGAAGGAGCTAACTATGGCTACACCTTC.

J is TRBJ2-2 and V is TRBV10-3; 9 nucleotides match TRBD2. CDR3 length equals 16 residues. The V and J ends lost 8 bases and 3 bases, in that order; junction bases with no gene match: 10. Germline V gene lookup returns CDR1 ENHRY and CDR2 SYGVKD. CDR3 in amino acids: CAIASRGGADTGELFF. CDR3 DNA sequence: TGTGCCATCGCGTCGCGCGGGGGGGCTGACACCGGGGAGCTGTTTTTT.

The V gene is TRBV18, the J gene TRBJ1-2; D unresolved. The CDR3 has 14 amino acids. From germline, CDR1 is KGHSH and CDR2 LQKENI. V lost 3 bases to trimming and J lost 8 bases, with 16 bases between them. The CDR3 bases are TGTGCCAGCTCACCCGCGACGGGCAGTGGCGGCTACACCTTC. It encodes CASSPATGSGGYTF.

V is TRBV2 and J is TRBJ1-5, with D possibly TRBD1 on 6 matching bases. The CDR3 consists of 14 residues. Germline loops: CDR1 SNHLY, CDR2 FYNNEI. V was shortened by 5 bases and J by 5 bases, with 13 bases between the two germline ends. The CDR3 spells CASSKDRLDQPQHF. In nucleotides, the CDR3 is TGTGCCAGCAGTAAGGACAGATTGGATCAGCCCCAGCATTTT. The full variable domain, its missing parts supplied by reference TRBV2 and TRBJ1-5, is EPEVTQTPSHQVTQMGQEVILRCVPISNHLYFYWYRQILGQKVEFLVSFYNNEISEKSEIFDDQFSVERPDGSNFTLKIRSTKLEDSAMYFCASSKDRLDQPQHFGDGTRLSIL.

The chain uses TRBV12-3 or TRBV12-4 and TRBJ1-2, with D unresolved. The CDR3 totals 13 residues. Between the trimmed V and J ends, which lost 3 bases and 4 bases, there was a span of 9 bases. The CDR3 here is CASSFERVYGYTF. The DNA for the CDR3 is TGTGCCAGCAGTTTCGAACGGGTCTATGGCTACACCTTC.

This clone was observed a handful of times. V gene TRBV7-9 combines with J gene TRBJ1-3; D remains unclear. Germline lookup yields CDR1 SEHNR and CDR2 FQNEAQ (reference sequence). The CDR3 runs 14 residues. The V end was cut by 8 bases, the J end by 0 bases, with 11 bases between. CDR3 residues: CASRLTSSGNTIYF. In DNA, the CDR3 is TGTGCCAGCCGGCTTACGAGCTCTGGAAACACCATATATTTT.

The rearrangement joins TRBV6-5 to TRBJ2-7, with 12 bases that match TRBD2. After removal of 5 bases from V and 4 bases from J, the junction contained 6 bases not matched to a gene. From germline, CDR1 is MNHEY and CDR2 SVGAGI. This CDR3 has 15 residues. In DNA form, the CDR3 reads TGTGCCAGCAGTCTATCTAGCGGGGGGGCATACGAGCAGTACTTC. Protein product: CASSLSSGGAYEQYF.

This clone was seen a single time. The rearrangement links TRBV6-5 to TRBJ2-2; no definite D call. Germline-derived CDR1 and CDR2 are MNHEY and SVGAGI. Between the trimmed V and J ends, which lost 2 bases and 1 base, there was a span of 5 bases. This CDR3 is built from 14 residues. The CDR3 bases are TGTGCCAGCAGTTACATGCAGAACACCGGGGAGCTGTTTTTT. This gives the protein CASSYMQNTGELFF.

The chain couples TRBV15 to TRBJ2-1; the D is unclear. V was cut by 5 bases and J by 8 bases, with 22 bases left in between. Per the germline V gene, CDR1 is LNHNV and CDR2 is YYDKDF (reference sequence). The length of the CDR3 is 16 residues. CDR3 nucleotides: TGTGCCACCAGCGGAACTGACACGAGCTTGGGGTATGAGCAGTTCTTC. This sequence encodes CATSGTDTSLGYEQFF.

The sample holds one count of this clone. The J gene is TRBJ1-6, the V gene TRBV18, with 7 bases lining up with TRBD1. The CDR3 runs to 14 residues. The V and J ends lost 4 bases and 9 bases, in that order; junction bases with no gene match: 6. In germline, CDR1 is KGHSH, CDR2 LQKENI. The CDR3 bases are TGTGCCAGCTCACGAACAGGGGCTACTTCACCCCTCCACTTT. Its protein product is CASSRTGATSPLHF. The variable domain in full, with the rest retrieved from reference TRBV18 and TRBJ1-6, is NAGVMQNPRHLVRRRGQEARLRCSPMKGHSHVYWYRQLPEEGLKFMVYLQKENIIDESGMPKERFSAEFPKEGPSILRIQQVVRGDSAAYFCASSRTGATSPLHFGNGTRLTVT.

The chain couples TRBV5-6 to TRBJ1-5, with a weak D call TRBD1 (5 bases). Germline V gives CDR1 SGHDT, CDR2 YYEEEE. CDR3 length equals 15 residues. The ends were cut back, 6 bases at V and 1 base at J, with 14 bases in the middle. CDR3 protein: CASTRQWGSNQPQHF. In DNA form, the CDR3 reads TGTGCCAGCACCCGTCAGTGGGGGAGCAATCAGCCCCAGCATTTT.

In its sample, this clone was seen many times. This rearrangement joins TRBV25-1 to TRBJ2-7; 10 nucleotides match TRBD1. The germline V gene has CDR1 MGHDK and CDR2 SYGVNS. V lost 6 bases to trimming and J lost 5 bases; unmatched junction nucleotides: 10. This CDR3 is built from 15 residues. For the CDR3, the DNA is TGTGCCAGCAGAGACCCCGGGACAGGGGACAACGAGCAGTACTTC. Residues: CASRDPGTGDNEQYF.

CDR3 residues: CASRTRDSDYGYTF. Written as DNA, the CDR3 is TGTGCCAGCAGAACCCGGGACTCTGACTATGGCTACACCTTC. The chain combines TRBV6-5 with TRBJ1-2; D possibly corresponds to TRBD1 (5 bases). The CDR3 extends over 14 amino acids. Germline V gene lookup returns CDR1 MNHEY and CDR2 SVGAGI. Trimming cost V 6 bases and J 3 bases, with 14 bases left between them.